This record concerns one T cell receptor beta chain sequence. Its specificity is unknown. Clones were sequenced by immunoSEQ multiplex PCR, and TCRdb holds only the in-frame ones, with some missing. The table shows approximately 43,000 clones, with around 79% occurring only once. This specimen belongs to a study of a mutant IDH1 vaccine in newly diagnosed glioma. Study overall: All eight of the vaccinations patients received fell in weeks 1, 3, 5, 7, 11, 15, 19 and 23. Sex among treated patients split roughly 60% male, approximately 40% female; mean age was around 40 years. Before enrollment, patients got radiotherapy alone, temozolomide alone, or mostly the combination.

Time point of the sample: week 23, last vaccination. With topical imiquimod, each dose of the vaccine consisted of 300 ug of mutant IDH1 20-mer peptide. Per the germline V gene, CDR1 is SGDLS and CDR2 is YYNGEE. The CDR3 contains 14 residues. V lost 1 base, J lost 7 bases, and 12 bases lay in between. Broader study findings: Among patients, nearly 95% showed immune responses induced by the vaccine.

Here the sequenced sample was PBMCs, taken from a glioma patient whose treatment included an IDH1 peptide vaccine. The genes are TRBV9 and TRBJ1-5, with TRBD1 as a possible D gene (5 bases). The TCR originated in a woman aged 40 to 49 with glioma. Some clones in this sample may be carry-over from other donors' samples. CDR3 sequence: CASSVRDEGQPQHF. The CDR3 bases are TGTGCCAGCAGCGTAAGGGACGAGGGACAGCCCCAGCATTTT.